This T cell receptor beta chain was sequenced for a study of neurological immune-mediated disorders. Findings and limits, study-wide: The study found the most TCR clonal expansion in HTLV-1-associated myelopathy and the least in multiple sclerosis, below healthy controls.

Described time point: technical triplicate 2. The unsorted libraries were generated from a total of 2 million PBMCs, which had been stored in RNAlater at -80 C. The CDR3 is 13 residues long. V shed 4 bases and J shed 4 bases, with 7 bases lying between them. Germline V gene lookup returns CDR1 MNHEY and CDR2 SMNVEV (reference sequence). Every sequencing run returned over 190 million TCR-beta sequences, which were derived from 15-18 subjects. TCRdb processed the 5' RACE reads anew with MiXCR; each CDR3 protein has one entry. This sample has about 59,000 distinct CDR3 sequences, with less than 25% found just once. Ten or more counts support this clonotype. Its antigen is currently unknown.

The J gene is TRBJ1-4, the V gene TRBV27; the D is unclear. The receptor was isolated from a man aged 55 to 70 with HTLV-1-associated myelopathy (HAM/TSP). Source material: PBMCs. CDR3 amino acids: CASSWQINEKLFF. CDR3 nucleotide sequence: TGTGCCAGCAGTTGGCAGATTAATGAAAAACTGTTTTTT. Variable domain in full (rest from reference TRBV27 and TRBJ1-4): EAQVTQNPRYLITVTGKKLTVTCSQNMNHEYMSWYRQDPGLGLRQIYYSMNVEVTDKGDVPEGYKVSRKEKRNFPLILESPSPNQTSLYFCASSWQINEKLFFGSGTQLSVL.